A selection of T cell receptor beta chains follows, all from one sample in a study of Ad26.COV2.S vaccination and SARS-CoV-2 variants. Some clones are missing from TCRdb's copy, which holds only in-frame ones; the method was immunoSEQ multiplex PCR. The sample contains under 550,000 clones, 70% to 90% of which appear only once. The specimen comprised peripheral blood, sampled in a trial of Ad26.COV2.S vaccine versus placebo. The receptors originated from a person between 18 and 59 years old who received the Ad26.COV2.S COVID-19 vaccine or a placebo. Each CDR3 is given with its conserved first and last residue. A D gene is named only where the DNA matches it firmly. Expanded clones get a size class; other rows say once, few or many, or leave the size out.

V: TRBV10-3; J: TRBJ2-7; size: NA; D: NA; DNA: TGTGCCATCCGGGAAGGGGGGCGAATCTACGAGCAGTACTTC; CDR3: CAIREGGRIYEQYF
V: TRBV6-5; J: TRBJ1-1; size: NA; D: NA; DNA: TGTGCCAGCAGATGGGGGGCGAACACTGAAGCTTTCTTT; CDR3: CASRWGANTEAFF
V: TRBV18; J: TRBJ2-7; size: NA; D: NA; DNA: TGTGCCAGCTCCTTCGACAGCTACGAGCAGTACTTC; CDR3: CASSFDSYEQYF
V: TRBV30; J: TRBJ1-6; size: NA; D: NA; DNA: TGTGCCTGGAAGGGCGGGGGATCACCCCTCCACTTT; CDR3: CAWKGGGSPLHF
V: TRBV7-2; J: TRBJ2-5; size: NA; D: NA; DNA: TGTGCCAGCAGCTTAGGAGGCAGGCGGGAGACCCAGTACTTC; CDR3: CASSLGGRRETQYF
V: TRBV12-3/TRBV12-4; J: TRBJ2-3; size: NA; D: NA; DNA: TGTGCCAGCAATAGGCGGTCCGATACGCAGTATTTT; CDR3: CASNRRSDTQYF
V: TRBV28; J: TRBJ1-1; size: NA; D: NA; DNA: TGTGCCAGCAGTATCTTAGGGAGTGGGGTAGACACTGAAGCTTTCTTT; CDR3: CASSILGSGVDTEAFF
V: TRBV30; J: TRBJ1-2; size: NA; D: NA; DNA: TGTGCCTGGAGTGGGTCCTATGGCTACACCTTC; CDR3: CAWSGSYGYTF
V: TRBV12-3/TRBV12-4; J: TRBJ1-2; size: once; D: NA; DNA: TGTGCCAGCAGTTTATGGGGGGACTATGGCTACACCTTC; CDR3: CASSLWGDYGYTF
V: TRBV9; J: TRBJ2-5; size: NA; D: TRBD2; DNA: TGTGCCAGCAGCGCCCGGACTAGCGGGGGGTATAACCAAGAGACCCAGTACTTC; CDR3: CASSARTSGGYNQETQYF
V: TRBV30; J: TRBJ2-7; size: NA; D: NA; DNA: TGTGCCTGGGCCTACGCGGGTACCTACGAGCAGTACTTC; CDR3: CAWAYAGTYEQYF
V: TRBV15; J: TRBJ2-7; size: NA; D: TRBD1; DNA: TGTGCCACCAGCATTAGAGACAGGGGGCGTTACGAGCAGTACTTC; CDR3: CATSIRDRGRYEQYF
V: TRBV15; J: TRBJ1-4; size: NA; D: NA; DNA: TGTGCCACCAGCCTCCCCTCGACAGCCAAAAATGAAAAACTGTTTTTT; CDR3: CATSLPSTAKNEKLFF
V: TRBV28; J: TRBJ2-3; size: NA; D: TRBD2; DNA: TGTGCCAGCAGTGAATGGGGTAGCGGGGGTACAGATACGCAGTATTTT; CDR3: CASSEWGSGGTDTQYF
V: TRBV24-1; J: TRBJ2-7; size: NA; D: NA; DNA: TGTGCCACCAGTGATCCCGGACACGCCGGGGAGCAGTACTTC; CDR3: CATSDPGHAGEQYF
V: TRBV3-1/TRBV3-2; J: TRBJ2-7; size: NA; D: NA; DNA: TGTGCCAGCAGCCCATGGGGACGGACAACCTACGAGCAGTACTTC; CDR3: CASSPWGRTTYEQYF
V: TRBV14; J: TRBJ1-1; size: NA; D: NA; DNA: TGTGCCAGCAGCCAGTACCAGAGAACTGAAGCTTTCTTT; CDR3: CASSQYQRTEAFF
V: TRBV6-5; J: TRBJ2-5; size: NA; D: NA; DNA: TGTGCCAGCAGTCCCTCGAAGGGTCTGGCCCAGTACTTC; CDR3: CASSPSKGLAQYF
V: TRBV2; J: TRBJ2-3; size: once; D: TRBD1; DNA: TGTGCCAGCAGTCTGGACAGGGGGTCGGATACGCAGTATTTT; CDR3: CASSLDRGSDTQYF
V: TRBV19; J: TRBJ1-1; size: NA; D: NA; DNA: TGTGCCAGTAGTATCCCCGGGTCCGTGAACACTGAAGCTTTCTTT; CDR3: CASSIPGSVNTEAFF
V: TRBV19; J: TRBJ1-1; size: NA; D: TRBD1; DNA: TGTGCCAGTAGTTCGGGCAGGGGGATCACTGAAGCTTTCTTT; CDR3: CASSSGRGITEAFF
V: TRBV29-1; J: TRBJ1-5; size: NA; D: NA; DNA: TGCAGCGTTGTGGACTCCGTTTATCAGCCCCAGCATTTT; CDR3: CSVVDSVYQPQHF
V: TRBV18; J: TRBJ2-3; size: once; D: TRBD2; DNA: TGTGCCAGCTCGACTAGCGGGGGGGCAGATACGCAGTATTTT; CDR3: CASSTSGGADTQYF
V: TRBV27; J: TRBJ2-1; size: NA; D: NA; DNA: TGTGCCAGCAGGACGGGACTCCATTCCTACAATGAGCAGTTCTTC; CDR3: CASRTGLHSYNEQFF